This T cell receptor (beta chain) originates from a study of CD8 T cells in ankylosing spondylitis. The ends were cut back, 6 bases at V and 4 bases at J, with 10 bases in the middle. CDR1 is MNHNS, CDR2 SASEGT, per germline. CDR3 length: 14 amino acids. TCRdb re-derived calls from the 5' RACE reads in MiXCR, one entry per CDR3 protein. The repertoire consists of approximately 150,000 distinct CDR3 sequences, with around two fifths occurring once and the leading ten covering nearly 15%. Concerning this clonotype: The target antigen is unknown.

Study-level results: Earlier authors reported some of these motif variants in reactive arthritis synovial fluid and blood.

The sequenced sample consisted of synovial fluid, either unsorted or a sorted T cell fraction (not recorded which). The chain employs TRBV6-1 and TRBJ2-6; D gene unclear. The receptor was derived from a male donor with ankylosing spondylitis. Here the CDR3 DNA reads TGTGCCAGCAGCCCTACGGCAGGGGCCAACGTCCTGACTTTC. Translation: CASSPTAGANVLTF.